This passage covers 23 T cell receptor beta chains from one sample sequenced in a study of T cell responses to AZD1222 COVID-19 vaccine. Clones were sequenced by immunoSEQ multiplex PCR, and TCRdb holds only the in-frame ones, with some missing. The sample holds about 97,000 clones, about 88% seen once. The sequencing here drew on peripheral blood, taken on day 0 of AZD1222 vaccination. The source is an adult in good health.

This clone was seen once. Additional DNA sequences in this sample encode the identical CDR3. The chain recombines TRBV12-3 or TRBV12-4 with TRBJ1-1; D call uncertain. V lost 3 bases and J 1 base, leaving 6 bases between the germline ends. CDR3 size: 13 residues. In nucleotides, the CDR3 is TGTGCCAGCAGTTTCTCGGCGAACACTGAAGCTTTCTTT. This codes for CASSFSANTEAFF.

The rearrangement joins TRBV2 to TRBJ2-3, with TRBD1 identical over 9 bases. Looked up from germline, CDR1 is SNHLY and CDR2 is FYNNEI. The CDR3 is 16 amino acids. Trimming took 2 bases from V and 2 from J; bases not matched to a gene: 5. The CDR3 spells CASSEYDRGATDTQYF. In nucleotides, the CDR3 is TGTGCCAGCAGTGAATACGACAGGGGGGCCACAGATACGCAGTATTTT.

The CDR3 DNA is TGTGCCAGCAGTAAGGACAGGGGGAACAATCAGCCCCAGCATTTT. This sequence encodes CASSKDRGNNQPQHF. The chain combines TRBV6-5 with TRBJ1-5, with 10 bases identical to TRBD1. Germline loops: CDR1 MNHEY, CDR2 SVGAGI. With 5 bases clipped from V and 3 bases from J, the junction kept 4 bases outside the gene matches. This CDR3 is 15 amino acids long.

The chain has TRBV7-6 and TRBJ1-3, with 7 positions matching TRBD1. The CDR3 spans 17 residues. V lost 5 bases and J lost 2; bases outside the gene matches: 12. From germline, CDR1 is SGHVS and CDR2 FNYEAQ. CDR3 nucleotide sequence: TGTGCCAGCAGCGAAATAAGCAGGGGGAGTACTGGAAACACCATATATTTT. Amino acids: CASSEISRGSTGNTIYF.

The chain is built from TRBV6-4 and TRBJ2-3, with D unresolved. The germline V and J ends were trimmed by 0 bases and 7 bases, with 8 bases remaining between them. This CDR3 is built from 13 residues. The germline CDR1 and CDR2 sequences are MRHNA and SNTAGT. The CDR3 nucleotides read TGTGCCAGCAGTGACTCAGGCGAAAATACGCAGTATTTT. Its translation is CASSDSGENTQYF.

The V and J genes are TRBV10-3 and TRBJ1-2; 7 bases are shared with TRBD1. This CDR3 is built from 16 residues. V shed 0 bases, J shed 4 bases, and the junction held 8 bases outside the gene matches. In germline, CDR1 is ENHRY, CDR2 SYGVKD. CDR3 DNA sequence: TGTGCCATCAGTGAGTCCACAGGGGTGGGTAGCTATGGCTACACCTTC. Amino acid sequence: CAISESTGVGSYGYTF.

As for this clone: Within the sample, other DNA sequences also encode this same CDR3. The rearrangement joins TRBV19 to TRBJ2-2; 8 bases line up with TRBD2. Germline V gives CDR1 LNHDA, CDR2 SQIVND (reference sequence). The junction had 12 bases not matched to a gene; V was cut back by 3 bases and J by 6 bases. CDR3 length: 17 amino acids. The CDR3 DNA follows: TGTGCCAGTAGTATCGATCTCGCGGGGGGCGGGTCCGGGGAGCTGTTTTTT. Amino acid sequence: CASSIDLAGGGSGELFF.

This clone has just one count. This sequence joins TRBV7-2 and TRBJ1-6; the D is unclear. From germline, CDR1 is SGHTA and CDR2 FQGNSA. This CDR3 region has 15 residues. V gave up 1 base and J gave up 5 bases, with 9 bases separating them. The CDR3 nucleotides are TGTGCCAGCAGCTTAGGTTCCGGGAATAATTCACCCCTCCACTTT. Translated: CASSLGSGNNSPLHF.

The V and J genes are TRBV15 and TRBJ1-3; D is ambiguous. The CDR3 spans 13 residues. Germline values: CDR1 LNHNV, CDR2 YYDKDF (reference sequence). Trimming shortened V by 0 bases and J by 4 bases, and 4 bases separated the two germline ends. CDR3 in DNA: TGTGCCACCAGCAGAGACTTAGGAAACACCATATATTTT. The encoded protein is CATSRDLGNTIYF.

V usage is TRBV10-3 and J usage is TRBJ2-2; TRBD2 matches at 8 bases. The CDR3 has 16 amino acids. Trimming cost V 7 bases and J 3 bases; bases outside gene matches: 10. Germline V gene lookup returns CDR1 ENHRY and CDR2 SYGVKD. The CDR3 spells CAIKESGGIYTGELFF. In DNA, the CDR3 is TGTGCCATCAAGGAGAGCGGGGGAATATACACCGGGGAGCTGTTTTTT.

The J gene is TRBJ1-6, the V gene TRBV6-2 or TRBV6-3, with 7 bases fitting TRBD1. Trimming cost V 5 bases and J 4 bases; bases outside gene matches: 2. Germline assignment: CDR1 MNHEY and CDR2 SVGEGT. The CDR3 has 14 residues. This chain's CDR3 is CASSRGQYNSPLHF. The CDR3 DNA sequence: TGTGCCAGCAGTCGGGGACAGTATAATTCACCCCTCCACTTT.

This rearrangement joins TRBV7-8 to TRBJ2-5; tentatively, D is TRBD2 (6 bases). This CDR3 contains 14 residues. V lost 0 bases and J 5 bases, leaving 10 bases between the germline ends. Germline loops: CDR1 SGHVS, CDR2 FQNEAQ. The CDR3 sequence is CASSLARGLETQYF. The CDR3 DNA sequence: TGTGCCAGCAGCTTAGCGCGGGGCCTGGAGACCCAGTACTTC.

This sequence joins TRBV28 and TRBJ1-3; D is unclear. The CDR3 length is 16 residues. The V gene lost 3 bases and the J gene lost 0 bases, with 12 bases spanning the gap. Germline CDR1 reads MDHEN; CDR2 reads SYDVKM. CDR3 in amino acids: CASSFSLSSSGNTIYF. The CDR3 DNA follows: TGTGCCAGCAGTTTTTCCCTTTCCTCCTCTGGAAACACCATATATTTT.

The chain couples TRBV3-1 (or the pseudogene TRBV3-2) to TRBJ2-7, with D possibly being TRBD1 or TRBD2 (5 bases each). The V gene lost 3 bases and the J gene lost 4 bases, with 16 bases spanning the gap. This CDR3 has 15 residues. In germline, CDR1 is LGHDT, CDR2 YNNKEL (reference sequence). CDR3 DNA sequence: TGTGCCAGCAGCCATCTTACACTAGGGGAATACGAGCAGTACTTC. Translated: CASSHLTLGEYEQYF.

V and J are TRBV19 and TRBJ1-1; D might be TRBD1 (6 bases). The CDR3 spans 15 residues. CDR1 and CDR2 from the germline V gene are LNHDA and SQIVND (reference sequence). Trimming removed 5 bases from V and 4 bases from J, with 17 bases in between. CDR3 sequence reads: CASSPTGGASTEAFF. In DNA, the CDR3 is TGTGCCAGTAGTCCGACAGGAGGAGCATCCACTGAAGCTTTCTTT.

The chain links TRBV5-4 to TRBJ1-6, with D hard to call. Germline V gene data show CDR1 as SGHNT and CDR2 as YYREEE (reference sequence). Trimming left V 0 bases short and J 7 bases short, with 8 bases between. This CDR3 contains 14 residues. The CDR3 DNA reads TGTGCCAGCAGCTTGGCAGCTGGAAATTCACCCCTCCACTTT. Protein: CASSLAAGNSPLHF.

This clone was counted a single time. This CDR3 is CASSPLGGVTEAFF. CDR3 DNA: TGTGCCAGCTCACCCCTCGGGGGTGTCACTGAAGCTTTCTTT. V is TRBV18 and J is TRBJ1-1, with a weak D call TRBD1 (5 bases). The CDR3 covers 14 residues. V dropped 3 bases and J dropped 4 bases, with 12 bases sitting between them. Germline CDR1 reads KGHSH; CDR2 reads LQKENI.

This clone is termed medium-sized (0.01 to 0.1%). The CDR3 sequence: CASTPFGGSYNEQFF. CDR3 DNA sequence: TGCGCCAGCACCCCCTTTGGGGGTTCCTACAATGAGCAGTTCTTC. The genes are TRBV4-1 and TRBJ2-1; D assignment may be TRBD1 or TRBD2 (5 bases each). Trimming cost V 7 bases and J 1 base, with 14 bases left between them. CDR3 size: 15 residues. Germline CDR1 reads MGHRA; CDR2 reads YSYEKL.

The chain carries TRBV6-6 and TRBJ1-5; the D is unclear. CDR3 size: 15 residues. Germline V gives CDR1 MNHNY, CDR2 SVGAGI (reference sequence). Trimming cost V 2 bases and J 1 base, with 9 bases left between them. The CDR3: CASSYRLISNQPQHF. CDR3 nucleotide sequence: TGTGCCAGCAGTTACAGACTGATCAGCAATCAGCCCCAGCATTTT.

V gene TRBV7-6 combines with J gene TRBJ2-5; 8 nucleotides align to TRBD1. V lost 8 bases, J lost 2 bases, and 4 bases stayed unmatched. CDR1 and CDR2 from the germline V gene are SGHVS and FNYEAQ. The CDR3 loop spans 13 amino acids. The CDR3 sequence: CASWRQGQETQYF. For the CDR3, the DNA is TGTGCCAGCTGGAGACAGGGGCAAGAGACCCAGTACTTC.

This chain joins TRBV28 and TRBJ1-6, with D unclear. From germline, CDR1 is MDHEN and CDR2 SYDVKM. V dropped 1 base and J dropped 2 bases, with 6 bases sitting between them. This CDR3 has 15 residues. The CDR3 loop reads CASSLYSAYNSPLHF. The CDR3 coding sequence is TGTGCCAGCAGTTTATACTCTGCCTATAATTCACCCCTCCACTTT. The full variable domain, its missing parts supplied by reference TRBV28 and TRBJ1-6, is DVKVTQSSRYLVKRTGEKVFLECVQDMDHENMFWYRQDPGLGLRLIYFSYDVKMKEKGDIPEGYSVSREKKERFSLILESASTNQTSMYLCASSLYSAYNSPLHFGNGTRLTVT.

The V call is TRBV12-3 or TRBV12-4, the J call TRBJ1-4; D not certain. V lost 2 bases to trimming and J lost 9 bases, with 4 bases between them. This CDR3 spans 11 amino acids. CDR3 residues: CASSLSQKLFF. In DNA form, the CDR3 reads TGTGCCAGCAGTTTATCCCAAAAACTGTTTTTT.

This chain uses TRBV6-5 with TRBJ1-2; no clear D. Trimming shortened V by 4 bases and J by 1 base, and 16 bases separated the two germline ends. The CDR3 loop spans 16 amino acids. Germline CDR1 and CDR2: MNHEY and SVGAGI. The CDR3 sequence is CASSSMRRTFNYGYTF. In nucleotides, the CDR3 is TGTGCCAGCAGTTCCATGAGAAGGACGTTTAACTATGGCTACACCTTC.